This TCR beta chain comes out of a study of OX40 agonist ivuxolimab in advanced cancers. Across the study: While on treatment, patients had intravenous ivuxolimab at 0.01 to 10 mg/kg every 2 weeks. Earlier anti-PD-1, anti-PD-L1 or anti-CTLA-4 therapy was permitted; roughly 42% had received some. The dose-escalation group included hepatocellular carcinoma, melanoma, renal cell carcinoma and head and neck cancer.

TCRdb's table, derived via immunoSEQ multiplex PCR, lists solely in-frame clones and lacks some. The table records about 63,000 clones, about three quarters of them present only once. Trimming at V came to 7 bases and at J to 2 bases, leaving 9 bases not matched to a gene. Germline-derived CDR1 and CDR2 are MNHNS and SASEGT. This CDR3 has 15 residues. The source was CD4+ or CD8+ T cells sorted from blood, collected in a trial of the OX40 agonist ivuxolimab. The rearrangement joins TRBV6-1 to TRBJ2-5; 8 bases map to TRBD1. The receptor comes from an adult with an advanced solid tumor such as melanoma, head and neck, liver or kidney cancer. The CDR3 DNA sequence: TGTGCCAGCAAGGGCGGACAGGGCGGGCAAGAGACCCAGTACTTC. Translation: CASKGGQGGQETQYF.